The present TCR beta chain was sequenced within a study of CD8 T cells in Susac syndrome. This CDR3 spans 15 amino acids. The germline V gene has CDR1 SNHLY and CDR2 FYNNEI. V gave up 3 bases and J gave up 9 bases; unmatched junction bases: 11. FACS enriched CD8+ TEMRA cells, while bulk CD8+ and CD4+ were negatively isolated. Random-hexamer reverse transcription was applied to roughly 0.5 to 1 ug RNA. TCRdb fed the immunoSEQ multiplex PCR reads into MiXCR, producing one record per CDR3 protein. The table lists over 120,000 distinct CDR3 sequences, 94% of them singletons. Sequencing was carried out using CD4+ T cells from PBMCs. The clonotype comes from a human donor in good health. The chain carries TRBV2 and TRBJ2-1; TRBD2 agrees at 7 bases. The CDR3 spells CASSEASGLLGEQFF. As DNA, the CDR3 is TGTGCCAGCAGTGAGGCTAGCGGCCTCCTCGGTGAGCAGTTCTTC.